Sequencing of this TCR beta chain was carried out in a study of memory CD4+ T cells and cytomegalovirus serostatus. The sort gate was single viable CD3+CD4+CD8-CD45RO+ cells for memory CD4+ T cells. Germline assignment: CDR1 SNHLY and CDR2 FYNNEI. The CDR3 totals 12 residues. V was trimmed by 3 bases and J by 8 bases, leaving 7 bases between them. The repertoire was sequenced with immunoSEQ multiplex PCR; TCRdb's copy has only in-frame clones and lacks some. The table lists about 25,000 clones, approximately 72% of them singletons. Sequenced sample: memory CD4+ T cells from blood. The clonotype was recovered from an adult in good health and CMV-seronegative. V usage is TRBV2 and J usage is TRBJ2-2; D is perhaps TRBD1 (5 bases). The CDR3 loop reads CASSDRVGELFF. The CDR3 nucleotides are TGTGCCAGCAGTGACAGGGTTGGGGAGCTGTTTTTT.